The 29 T cell receptor beta chains below come from one sample, sequenced in a study of neurological immune-mediated disorders. TCRdb reanalysed the 5' RACE reads using MiXCR and keeps one entry per CDR3 protein. The profile shows tens of thousands of distinct CDR3 sequences, about 3% of them singletons. The sequenced sample consisted of PBMCs. Receptors originate from a man aged 40-50 years with multiple sclerosis.

This clonotype was seen repeatedly, ten times or more. This CDR3 reads CSARGDRGQYEQYF. The CDR3 DNA reads as TGCAGTGCTAGAGGGGACAGGGGGCAATACGAGCAGTACTTC. The chain carries TRBV20-1 and TRBJ2-7, with 12 bases lining up with TRBD1. Germline lookup yields CDR1 DFQATT and CDR2 SNEGSKA (reference sequence). J lost 4 bases, V lost 1 base, and 2 bases had no gene match. The CDR3 sequence is 14 residues long.

This clonotype was found many times. This chain links TRBV9 with TRBJ2-2; 9 bases agree with TRBD1. The J segment lost 4 bases and the V segment lost 0 bases, leaving 1 base of the junction unmatched. The CDR3 is made up of 15 amino acids. CDR1 and CDR2 (germline): SGDLS, YYNGEE. The CDR3 nucleotides are TGTGCCAGCAGCGTAGGGGACAGGGCCACCGGGGAGCTGTTTTTT. This encodes CASSVGDRATGELFF.

The genes are TRBV6-6 and TRBJ1-3; no clear D. Germline CDR1 is MNHNY and CDR2 is SVGAGI (reference sequence). The CDR3 spans 15 residues. Trimming left V 0 bases short and J 0 bases short, with 6 bases between. The CDR3 coding sequence is TGTGCCAGCAGTTACTCGAAGAGCTCTGGAAACACCATATATTTT. Encoded protein: CASSYSKSSGNTIYF.

This clonotype was seen ten or more times. The chain carries TRBV20-1 and TRBJ2-5; 8 nucleotides match TRBD2. The ends lost 3 bases at V and 5 bases at J; junction bases unmatched: 8. Germline V CDR1 and CDR2: DFQATT, SNEGSKA (reference sequence). The length of the CDR3 is 14 residues. The CDR3: CSASPGGASETQYF. The CDR3 DNA follows: TGCAGTGCTAGTCCGGGGGGGGCCAGCGAGACCCAGTACTTC.

This clonotype occurred many times. Possible read error: a much larger clone is one base away. V is TRBV14 and J is TRBJ2-5; no definite D call. This CDR3 spans 14 amino acids. V was trimmed by 4 bases and J by 2 bases, leaving 11 bases between them. CDR1 is SGHDN and CDR2 is FVKESK in the germline V gene. CDR3 sequence (DNA): TGTGCCAGCAGCCCCGGAAAATTGCAAGAGACCCAGTACTTC. Residues: CASSPGKLQETQYF.

This clonotype was seen at least ten times. Compared with germline, one end of the junction differs, possibly owing to a read error. The chain has TRBV25-1 and TRBJ1-5; tentatively, D is TRBD1 (5 bases). The germline gives CDR1 MGHDK, CDR2 SYGVNS. CDR3 length: 14 amino acids. CDR3 region: CASSVLGEGQPQNF. The CDR3 bases are TGTGCCAGCAGTGTCCTGGGGGAGGGTCAGCCCCAGAATTTT.

This clonotype was observed many times. This sequence joins TRBV20-1 and TRBJ2-3; a weak D match, TRBD1 (6 bases). CDR3 size: 16 residues. With 5 bases removed from V and 0 bases from J, the gap between germline ends came to 18 bases. Germline V CDR1 and CDR2: DFQATT, SNEGSKA (reference sequence). CDR3 coding DNA: TGCAGTGCTTCCTCGGTGGGGGCGACTAGCACAGATACGCAGTATTTT. This sequence encodes CSASSVGATSTDTQYF.

This clonotype was detected ten times or more. This chain's CDR3 is CSASWDRGLETQYF. DNA for the CDR3: TGCAGTGCTAGTTGGGACAGGGGTTTGGAGACCCAGTACTTC. The chain is built from TRBV20-1 and TRBJ2-5; TRBD1 aligns across 10 bases. Per germline, CDR1 DFQATT and CDR2 SNEGSKA (reference sequence). This CDR3 region has 14 residues. V lost 3 bases, J lost 5 bases, and 6 bases stayed unmatched.

This clonotype was recorded many times. This chain uses TRBV11-1 with TRBJ1-5; possible D gene TRBD1, 5 bases. Germline loops: CDR1 SGHAT, CDR2 FQDESV (reference sequence). The CDR3 is 13 residues long. Trimming stripped 4 bases from V and 7 bases from J, with 11 bases between. CDR3 bases: TGTGCCAGCAGCTCCCAGGGTGGCCAGCCCCAGCATTTT. Its protein is CASSSQGGQPQHF.

For this clonotype: One base away lies a much larger clone, so this may be a sequencing read error. The chain has TRBV9 and TRBJ1-1; 7 bases agree with TRBD1. Germline V gene lookup returns CDR1 SGDLS and CDR2 YYNGEE. The CDR3 contains 17 residues. The V gene end was trimmed by 2 bases and the J gene end by 4 bases; junction bases not matched to a gene: 14. The CDR3 is CASSVEPVGKGATEAFF. The CDR3 DNA follows: TGTGCCAGCAGCGTCGAGCCTGTCGGAAAGGGGGCCACTGAAGCTTTCTTT.

This chain links TRBV5-1 with TRBJ2-7, with D perhaps TRBD1 or TRBD2 (5 bases each). The CDR3 is made up of 14 amino acids. The germline V and J ends were trimmed by 4 bases and 3 bases, with 14 bases remaining between them. Germline V CDR1 and CDR2: SGHRS, YFSETQ. CDR3 coding DNA: TGCGCCAGCAGCCCTCAGGGTGGGAGCTACGAGCAGTACTTC. Residues: CASSPQGGSYEQYF.

In this sample, this clonotype turned up many times. This chain joins TRBV6-5 and TRBJ1-1; D perhaps matches TRBD1 (6 bases). V lost 5 bases to trimming and J lost 8 bases, with 15 bases between them. This CDR3 has 13 amino acids. Germline-derived CDR1 and CDR2 are MNHEY and SVGAGI. The CDR3 nucleotides are TGTGCCAGCAGTCCACCGCCGGGGGCCGAAGCTTTCTTT. This gives the protein CASSPPPGAEAFF.

The chain uses TRBV12-3 or TRBV12-4 and TRBJ2-1; 7 positions agree with TRBD2. The CDR3 has 13 amino acids. Germline trimming cut 4 bases from V and 10 bases from J; bases unmatched to any gene: 7. In DNA form, the CDR3 reads TGTGCCAGCAGTTGGCTAGCGGTGGACGAGCAGTTCTTC. It codes for CASSWLAVDEQFF.

This clonotype was counted many times. This chain joins TRBV24-1 and TRBJ2-3; D is unclear. The CDR3 consists of 16 residues. V was shortened by 3 bases and J by 1 base, with 13 bases between the two germline ends. Germline V gene data show CDR1 as KGHDR and CDR2 as SFDVKD. For the CDR3, the DNA is TGTGCCACCAGTGATGCCGAGTGGGCGGGCACAGATACGCAGTATTTT. Protein product: CATSDAEWAGTDTQYF.

In this sample, this clonotype turned up a few times. This rearrangement joins TRBV10-1 to TRBJ1-2; 9 positions agree with TRBD1. The junction had 3 bases not matched to a gene; V was cut back by 3 bases and J by 7 bases. In germline, CDR1 is WNHNN, CDR2 SYGVQD (reference sequence). CDR3 size: 13 residues. CDR3 region: CASSDGQGLGYTF. CDR3 DNA sequence: TGCGCCAGCAGTGACGGACAGGGGCTTGGCTACACCTTC.

This clonotype was seen many times. The chain joins TRBV12-3 or TRBV12-4 to TRBJ1-1; 8 nucleotides match TRBD1. The V gene end was trimmed by 5 bases and the J gene end by 6 bases; junction bases not matched to a gene: 5. This CDR3 comprises 13 residues. CDR3 in DNA: TGTGCCAGCAGTCCGACAGGGGAACCTGAAGCTTTCTTT. It yields the protein CASSPTGEPEAFF.

Many counts were recorded for this clonotype. The chain joins TRBV7-6 to TRBJ1-3; no definite D call. Between the trimmed V and J ends, which lost 1 base and 3 bases, there was a span of 13 bases. Germline lookup yields CDR1 SGHVS and CDR2 FNYEAQ. This CDR3 has 16 amino acids. This CDR3 is CASSLGAASGGNTIYF. The CDR3 nucleotides read TGTGCCAGCAGCTTAGGGGCAGCAAGCGGTGGAAACACCATATATTTT.

This clonotype was observed many times. The chain has TRBV9 and TRBJ2-1; D is possibly TRBD1 (6 bases). The CDR3 has 15 amino acids. V was cut by 0 bases and J by 5 bases, with 12 bases left in between. The V gene's germline CDR1 is SGDLS and CDR2 YYNGEE. The CDR3 nucleotides read TGTGCCAGCAGCGTAGGCCAGGGGATTCACAATGAGCAGTTCTTC. Amino acids: CASSVGQGIHNEQFF.

This clonotype was observed at least ten times. The chain employs TRBV6-5 and TRBJ2-7; no firm D call. V gave up 0 bases and J gave up 7 bases, with 16 bases separating them. The CDR3 is 15 amino acids. CDR1 and CDR2 (germline): MNHEY, SVGAGI. The CDR3 coding sequence is TGTGCCAGCAGTTACTCTTCCCCCGGCGCGTATGAGCAGTACTTC. Residues: CASSYSSPGAYEQYF.

This clonotype occurred many times. The rearrangement uses TRBV7-9 and TRBJ2-3; D is ambiguous. V dropped 5 bases and J dropped 2 bases, with 14 bases sitting between them. Germline V gene sequence: CDR1 SEHNR, CDR2 FQNEAQ (reference sequence). The CDR3 runs 15 residues. Written as DNA, the CDR3 is TGTGCCAGCAGCCCCCGGCGGAAAACCACAGATACGCAGTATTTT. As protein: CASSPRRKTTDTQYF. Together with reference TRBV7-9 and TRBJ2-3, the CDR3 gives the full variable domain: DTGVSQNPRHKITKRGQNVTFRCDPISEHNRLYWYRQTLGQGPEFLTYFQNEAQLEKSRLLSDRFSAERPKGSFSTLEIQRTEQGDSAMYLCASSPRRKTTDTQYFGPGTRLTVL.

The table lists this clonotype with many counts. The rearrangement uses TRBV12-3 or TRBV12-4 and TRBJ1-1; no reliable D call. Between the trimmed V and J ends, which lost 3 bases and 2 bases, there was a span of 4 bases. This CDR3 contains 12 residues. The CDR3 is CASSFPNTEAFF. CDR3 bases: TGTGCCAGCAGTTTCCCCAACACTGAAGCTTTCTTT.

Many counts were recorded for this clonotype. This sequence joins TRBV7-9 and TRBJ2-2, with 8 bases matching TRBD1. The CDR3 length is 15 residues. Losses at the gene ends were 5 bases for V and 7 bases for J; bases not matched to a gene: 9. Germline V gene data show CDR1 as SEHNR and CDR2 as FQNEAQ (reference sequence). The CDR3 nucleotides are TGTGCCAGCAGCCGAGGACAGGGCGAGGGCGGGGAGCTGTTTTTT. Its translation is CASSRGQGEGGELFF.

This clonotype has at least ten counts. The genes are TRBV6-2 or TRBV6-3 and TRBJ1-6; D unclear. The germline V gene has CDR1 MNHEY and CDR2 SVGEGT. Trimming pared 4 bases from V and 7 bases from J, leaving 2 bases between. The CDR3 has 11 residues. The CDR3, as DNA: TGTGCCAGCAGTTCCAATTCACCCCTCCACTTT. Translated, it gives CASSSNSPLHF.

This clonotype was seen at least ten times. This sequence joins TRBV20-1 and TRBJ2-7; the D call may be TRBD1 or TRBD2 (5 bases each). In germline, CDR1 is DFQATT, CDR2 SNEGSKA (reference sequence). V lost 7 bases and J lost 6, with 10 bases in between. This CDR3 comprises 10 residues. The CDR3, as DNA: TGCAGTGTGGGACGACGCGAGCAGTACTTC. Protein: CSVGRREQYF.

This clonotype was seen ten or more times. The J gene is TRBJ2-1, the V gene TRBV6-5; 9 nucleotides agree with TRBD1. The ends lost 6 bases at V and 4 bases at J; junction bases unmatched: 10. The CDR3 covers 16 residues. The germline CDR1 and CDR2 sequences are MNHEY and SVGAGI. The CDR3 DNA is TGTGCCAGCAGCGTCGCTCGGGACAGGGTGTACAATGAGCAGTTCTTC. It is translated as CASSVARDRVYNEQFF.

This clonotype was counted many times. V is TRBV12-3 or TRBV12-4 and J is TRBJ2-3, with D perhaps assigned TRBD1 or TRBD2 (5 bases each). Trimming cost V 3 bases and J 6 bases, with 13 bases left between them. The CDR3 has 14 residues. The chain's CDR3 is CASSFSGGEDTQYF. CDR3 in DNA: TGTGCCAGCAGTTTTAGTGGGGGAGAGGATACGCAGTATTTT.

This clonotype appeared many times. The rearrangement links TRBV5-1 to TRBJ2-3; D may be TRBD2 (5 bases). This CDR3 region has 15 residues. The V end was cut by 5 bases, the J end by 6 bases, with 19 bases between. The germline V gene has CDR1 SGHRS and CDR2 YFSETQ. The CDR3: CASSTPNGEYDTQYF. In nucleotides, the CDR3 is TGCGCCAGCAGTACCCCGAACGGGGAATACGATACGCAGTATTTT.

This clonotype was observed many times. The CDR3 DNA follows: TGTGCCAGCAGCCACGTCCGGGGCGAGCAGTACTTC. Protein product: CASSHVRGEQYF. The gene calls are TRBV3-1 and TRBJ2-7, with D maybe TRBD2 (5 bases). CDR3 length equals 12 residues. Germline CDR1 reads LGHDT; CDR2 reads YNNKEL (reference sequence). Trimming pared 3 bases from V and 6 bases from J, leaving 9 bases between.

Ten or more counts support this clonotype. The chain is built from TRBV29-1 and TRBJ2-7; maybe TRBD2 (6 bases). The germline V gene has CDR1 SQVTM and CDR2 ANQGSEA. This CDR3 spans 14 amino acids. The ends were cut back, 0 bases at V and 0 bases at J, with 9 bases in the middle. DNA of the CDR3: TGCAGCGTTGAAGAGACTAGGAGCTCCTACGAGCAGTACTTC. Its protein is CSVEETRSSYEQYF.